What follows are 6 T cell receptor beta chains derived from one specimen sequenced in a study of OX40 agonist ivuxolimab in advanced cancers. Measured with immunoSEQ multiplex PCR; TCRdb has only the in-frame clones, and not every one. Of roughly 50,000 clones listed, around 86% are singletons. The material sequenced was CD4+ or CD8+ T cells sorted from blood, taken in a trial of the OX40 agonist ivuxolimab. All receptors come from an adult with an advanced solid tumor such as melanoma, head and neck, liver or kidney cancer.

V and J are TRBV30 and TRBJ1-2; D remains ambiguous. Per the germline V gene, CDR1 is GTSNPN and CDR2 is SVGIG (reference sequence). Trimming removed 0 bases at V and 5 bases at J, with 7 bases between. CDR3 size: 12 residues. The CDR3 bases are TGTGCCTGGAGTGTTACGACATATGGCTACACCTTC. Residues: CAWSVTTYGYTF.

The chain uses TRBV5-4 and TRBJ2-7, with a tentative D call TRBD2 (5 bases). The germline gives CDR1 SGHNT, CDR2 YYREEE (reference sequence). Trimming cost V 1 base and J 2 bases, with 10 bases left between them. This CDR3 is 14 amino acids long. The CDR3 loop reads CASSLWELAYEQYF. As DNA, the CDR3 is TGTGCCAGCAGCTTGTGGGAACTAGCCTACGAGCAGTACTTC.

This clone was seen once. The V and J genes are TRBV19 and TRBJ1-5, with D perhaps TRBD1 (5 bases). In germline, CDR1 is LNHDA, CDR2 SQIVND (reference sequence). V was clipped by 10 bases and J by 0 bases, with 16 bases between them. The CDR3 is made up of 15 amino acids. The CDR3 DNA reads TGTGCCACCGTAGGTCGGGGGTTTAGCAATCAGCCCCAGCATTTT. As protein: CATVGRGFSNQPQHF.

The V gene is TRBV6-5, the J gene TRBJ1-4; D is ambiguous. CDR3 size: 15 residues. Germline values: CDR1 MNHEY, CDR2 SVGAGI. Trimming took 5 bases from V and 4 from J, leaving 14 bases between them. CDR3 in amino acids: CASSKQRVFNEKLFF. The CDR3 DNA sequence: TGTGCCAGCAGTAAACAAAGGGTTTTTAATGAAAAACTGTTTTTT.

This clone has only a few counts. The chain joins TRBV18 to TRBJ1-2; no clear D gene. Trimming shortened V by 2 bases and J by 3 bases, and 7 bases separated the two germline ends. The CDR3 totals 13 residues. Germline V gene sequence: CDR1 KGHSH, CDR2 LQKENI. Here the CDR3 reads CASSPGSDYGYTF. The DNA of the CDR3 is TGTGCCAGCTCACCAGGGTCGGACTATGGCTACACCTTC. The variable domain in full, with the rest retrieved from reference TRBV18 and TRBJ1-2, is NAGVMQNPRHLVRRRGQEARLRCSPMKGHSHVYWYRQLPEEGLKFMVYLQKENIIDESGMPKERFSAEFPKEGPSILRIQQVVRGDSAAYFCASSPGSDYGYTFGSGTRLTVV.

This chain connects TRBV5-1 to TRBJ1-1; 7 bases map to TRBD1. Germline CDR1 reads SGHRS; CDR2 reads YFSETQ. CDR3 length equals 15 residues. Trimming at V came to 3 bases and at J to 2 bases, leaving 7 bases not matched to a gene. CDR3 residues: CASSSLGQANTEAFF. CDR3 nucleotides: TGCGCCAGCAGCTCTCTAGGACAGGCCAACACTGAAGCTTTCTTT.